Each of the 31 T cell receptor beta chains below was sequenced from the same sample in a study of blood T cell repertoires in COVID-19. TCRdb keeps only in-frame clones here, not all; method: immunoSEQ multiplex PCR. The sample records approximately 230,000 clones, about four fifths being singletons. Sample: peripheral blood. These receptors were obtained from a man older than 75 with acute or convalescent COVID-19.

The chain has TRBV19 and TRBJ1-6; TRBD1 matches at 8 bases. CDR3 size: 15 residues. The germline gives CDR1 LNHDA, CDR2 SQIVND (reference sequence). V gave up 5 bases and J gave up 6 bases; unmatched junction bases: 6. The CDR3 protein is CASSETGVGNSPLHF. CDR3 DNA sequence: TGTGCCAGTAGTGAGACAGGGGTTGGTAATTCACCCCTCCACTTT.

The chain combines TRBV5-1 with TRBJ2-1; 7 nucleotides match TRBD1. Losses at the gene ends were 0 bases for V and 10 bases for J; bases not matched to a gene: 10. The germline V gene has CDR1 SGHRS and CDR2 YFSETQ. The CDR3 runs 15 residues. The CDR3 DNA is TGCGCCAGCAGCTTGGTTCGACAGGGACGGGGCGAGCAGTTCTTC. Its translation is CASSLVRQGRGEQFF.

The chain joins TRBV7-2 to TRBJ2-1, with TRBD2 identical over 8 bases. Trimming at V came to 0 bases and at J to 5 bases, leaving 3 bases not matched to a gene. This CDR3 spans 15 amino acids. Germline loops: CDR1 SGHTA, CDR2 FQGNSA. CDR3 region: CASSLAGLDNNEQFF. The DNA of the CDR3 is TGTGCCAGCAGCTTAGCGGGACTAGATAACAATGAGCAGTTCTTC.

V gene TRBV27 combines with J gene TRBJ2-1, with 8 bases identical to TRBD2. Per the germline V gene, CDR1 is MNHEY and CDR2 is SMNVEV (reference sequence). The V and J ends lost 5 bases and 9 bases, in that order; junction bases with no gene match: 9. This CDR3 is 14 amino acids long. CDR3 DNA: TGTGCCAGCAGTACCCGGGGGGGGGCGCTTGAGCAGTTCTTC. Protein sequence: CASSTRGGALEQFF.

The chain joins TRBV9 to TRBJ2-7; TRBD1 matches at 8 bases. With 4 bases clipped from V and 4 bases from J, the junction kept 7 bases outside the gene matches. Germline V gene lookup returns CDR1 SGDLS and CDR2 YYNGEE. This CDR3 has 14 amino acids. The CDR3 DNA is TGTGCCAGCAGCCAATCAGGGGGCCCATACGAGCAGTACTTC. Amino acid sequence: CASSQSGGPYEQYF.

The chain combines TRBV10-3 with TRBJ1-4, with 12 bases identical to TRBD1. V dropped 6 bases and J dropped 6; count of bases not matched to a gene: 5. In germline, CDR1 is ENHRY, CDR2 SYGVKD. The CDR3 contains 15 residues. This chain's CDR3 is CAISSGQGADEKLFF. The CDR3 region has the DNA TGTGCCATCAGCTCGGGACAGGGGGCAGATGAAAAACTGTTTTTT.

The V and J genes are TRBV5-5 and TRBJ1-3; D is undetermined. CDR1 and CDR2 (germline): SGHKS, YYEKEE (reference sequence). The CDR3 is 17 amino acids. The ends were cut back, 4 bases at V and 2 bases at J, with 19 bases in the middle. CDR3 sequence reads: CASSPLRVAETGNTIYF. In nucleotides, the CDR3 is TGTGCCAGCAGCCCGTTGCGGGTGGCAGAAACTGGAAACACCATATATTTT. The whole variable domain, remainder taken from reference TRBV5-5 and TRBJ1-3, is DAGVTQSPTHLIKTRGQQVTLRCSPISGHKSVSWYQQVLGQGPQFIFQYYEKEERGRGNFPDRFSARQFPNYSSELNVNALLLGDSALYLCASSPLRVAETGNTIYFGEGSWLTVV.

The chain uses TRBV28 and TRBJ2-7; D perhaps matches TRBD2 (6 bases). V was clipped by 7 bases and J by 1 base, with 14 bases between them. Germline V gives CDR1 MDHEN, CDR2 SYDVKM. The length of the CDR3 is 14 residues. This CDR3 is CASIRSGRSYEQYF. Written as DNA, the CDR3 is TGTGCCAGCATCCGTTCGGGGAGGTCCTACGAGCAGTACTTC.

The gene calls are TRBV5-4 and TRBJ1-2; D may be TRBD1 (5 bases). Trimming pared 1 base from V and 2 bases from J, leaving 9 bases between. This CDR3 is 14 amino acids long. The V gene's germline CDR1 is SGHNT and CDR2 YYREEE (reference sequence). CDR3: CASSLLGGNYGYTF. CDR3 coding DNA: TGTGCCAGCAGCTTGCTGGGGGGGAACTATGGCTACACCTTC. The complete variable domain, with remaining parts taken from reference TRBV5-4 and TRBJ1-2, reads ETGVTQSPTHLIKTRGQQVTLRCSSQSGHNTVSWYQQALGQGPQFIFQYYREEENGRGNFPPRFSGLQFPNYSSELNVNALELDDSALYLCASSLLGGNYGYTFGSGTRLTVV.

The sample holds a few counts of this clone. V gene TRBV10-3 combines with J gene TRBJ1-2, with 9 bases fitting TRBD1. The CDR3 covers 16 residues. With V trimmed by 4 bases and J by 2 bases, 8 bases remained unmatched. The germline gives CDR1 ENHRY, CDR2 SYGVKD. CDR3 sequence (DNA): TGTGCCATCAGTGCGCCCGGACAGGGGATGAACTATGGCTACACCTTC. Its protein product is CAISAPGQGMNYGYTF.

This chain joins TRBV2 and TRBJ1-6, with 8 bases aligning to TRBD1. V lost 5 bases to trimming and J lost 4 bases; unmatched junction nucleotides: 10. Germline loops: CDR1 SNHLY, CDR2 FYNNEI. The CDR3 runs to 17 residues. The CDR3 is CASSSPRQGRYNSPLHF. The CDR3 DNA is TGTGCCAGCAGTTCCCCTCGACAGGGGAGGTATAATTCACCCCTCCACTTT.

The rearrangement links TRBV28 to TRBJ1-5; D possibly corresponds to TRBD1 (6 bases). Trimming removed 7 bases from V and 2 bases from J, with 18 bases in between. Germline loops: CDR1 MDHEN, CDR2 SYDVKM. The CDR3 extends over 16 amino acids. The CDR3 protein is CASNQGYRLGNQPQHF. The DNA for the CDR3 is TGTGCCAGCAACCAGGGGTATAGGTTGGGCAATCAGCCCCAGCATTTT. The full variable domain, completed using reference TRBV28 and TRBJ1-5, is DVKVTQSSRYLVKRTGEKVFLECVQDMDHENMFWYRQDPGLGLRLIYFSYDVKMKEKGDIPEGYSVSREKKERFSLILESASTNQTSMYLCASNQGYRLGNQPQHFGDGTRLSIL.

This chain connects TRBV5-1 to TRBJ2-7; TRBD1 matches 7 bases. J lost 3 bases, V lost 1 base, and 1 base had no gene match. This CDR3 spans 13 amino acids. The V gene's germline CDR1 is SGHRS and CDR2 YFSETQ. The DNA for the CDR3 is TGCGCCAGCAGCTTGAACAGGGGCTACGAGCAGTACTTC. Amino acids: CASSLNRGYEQYF.

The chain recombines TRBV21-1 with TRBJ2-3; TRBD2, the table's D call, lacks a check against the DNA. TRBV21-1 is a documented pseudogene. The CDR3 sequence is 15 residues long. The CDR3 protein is CASSKTSGGLDTQYF. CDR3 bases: TGTGCCAGCAGCAAGACTAGCGGGGGGTTAGATACGCAGTATTTT.

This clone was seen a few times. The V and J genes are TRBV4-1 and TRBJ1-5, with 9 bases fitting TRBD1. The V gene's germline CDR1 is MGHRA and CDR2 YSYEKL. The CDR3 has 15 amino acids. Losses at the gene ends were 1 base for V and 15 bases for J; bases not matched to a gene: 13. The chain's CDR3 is CASSQGGTGYELMHF. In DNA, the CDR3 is TGCGCCAGCAGCCAAGGGGGGACAGGGTATGAGTTGATGCATTTT.

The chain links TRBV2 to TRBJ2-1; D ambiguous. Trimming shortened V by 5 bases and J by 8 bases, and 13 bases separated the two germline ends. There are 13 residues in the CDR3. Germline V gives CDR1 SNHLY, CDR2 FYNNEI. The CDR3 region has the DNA TGTGCCAGCAGTAAAGATTGGCAGTATGAGCAGTTCTTC. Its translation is CASSKDWQYEQFF.

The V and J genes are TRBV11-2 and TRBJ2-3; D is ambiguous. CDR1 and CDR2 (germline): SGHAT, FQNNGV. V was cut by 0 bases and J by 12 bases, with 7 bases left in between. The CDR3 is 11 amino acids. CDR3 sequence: CASSLDGDQYF. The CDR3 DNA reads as TGTGCCAGCAGCTTAGATGGAGATCAGTATTTT.

This CDR3 reads CASSRSTALGEQFF. Here the CDR3 DNA reads TGCGCCAGCAGCAGATCGACAGCCTTGGGTGAGCAGTTCTTC. The rearrangement links TRBV5-1 to TRBJ2-1; D is possibly TRBD1 (5 bases). The germline V gene encodes CDR1 SGHRS and CDR2 YFSETQ. The CDR3 extends over 14 amino acids. Trimming left V 4 bases short and J 9 bases short, with 17 bases between.

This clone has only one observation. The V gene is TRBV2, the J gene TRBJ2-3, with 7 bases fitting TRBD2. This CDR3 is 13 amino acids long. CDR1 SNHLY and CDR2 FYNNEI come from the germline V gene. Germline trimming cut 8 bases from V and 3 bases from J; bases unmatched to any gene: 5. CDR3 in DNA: TGTGCCAGCCCCGGGACTACTACAGATACGCAGTATTTT. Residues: CASPGTTTDTQYF.

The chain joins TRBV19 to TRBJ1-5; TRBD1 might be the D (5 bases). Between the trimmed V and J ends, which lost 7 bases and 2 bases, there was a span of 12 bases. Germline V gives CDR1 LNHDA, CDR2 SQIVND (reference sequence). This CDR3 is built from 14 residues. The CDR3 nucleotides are TGTGCCAGTAAAAGGGGTGCCGGCAATCAGCCCCAGCATTTT. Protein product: CASKRGAGNQPQHF. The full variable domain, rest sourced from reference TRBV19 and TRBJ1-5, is DGGITQSPKYLFRKEGQNVTLSCEQNLNHDAMYWYRQDPGQGLRLIYYSQIVNDFQKGDIAEGYSVSREKKESFPLTVTSAQKNPTAFYLCASKRGAGNQPQHFGDGTRLSIL.

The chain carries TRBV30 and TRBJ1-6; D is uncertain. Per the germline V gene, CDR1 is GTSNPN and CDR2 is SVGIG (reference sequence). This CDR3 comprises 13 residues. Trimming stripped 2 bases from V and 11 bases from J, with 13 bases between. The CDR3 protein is CAWSLRPTAPLHF. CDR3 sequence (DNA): TGTGCCTGGAGTCTCAGGCCAACGGCACCCCTCCACTTT. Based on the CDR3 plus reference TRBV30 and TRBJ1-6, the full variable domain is SQTIHQWPATLVQPVGSPLSLECTVEGTSNPNLYWYRQAAGRGLQLLFYSVGIGQISSEVPQNLSASRPQDRQFILSSKKLLLSDSGFYLCAWSLRPTAPLHFGNGTRLTVT.

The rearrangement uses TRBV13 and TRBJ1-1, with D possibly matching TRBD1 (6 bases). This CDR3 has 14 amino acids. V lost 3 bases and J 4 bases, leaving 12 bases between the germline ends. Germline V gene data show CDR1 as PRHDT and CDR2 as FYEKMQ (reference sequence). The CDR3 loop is CASSFQGQSTEAFF. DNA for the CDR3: TGTGCCAGCAGCTTCCAGGGGCAATCCACTGAAGCTTTCTTT. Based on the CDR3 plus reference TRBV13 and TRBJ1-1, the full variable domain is AAGVIQSPRHLIKEKRETATLKCYPIPRHDTVYWYQQGPGQDPQFLISFYEKMQSDKGSIPDRFSAQQFSDYHSELNMSSLELGDSALYFCASSFQGQSTEAFFGQGTRLTVV.

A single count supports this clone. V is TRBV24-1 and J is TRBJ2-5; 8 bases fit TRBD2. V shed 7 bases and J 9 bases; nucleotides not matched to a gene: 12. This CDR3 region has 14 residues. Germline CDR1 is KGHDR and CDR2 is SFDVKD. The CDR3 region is CATREPGLGAAQYF. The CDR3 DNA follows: TGTGCCACCAGGGAGCCGGGACTAGGGGCGGCCCAGTACTTC.

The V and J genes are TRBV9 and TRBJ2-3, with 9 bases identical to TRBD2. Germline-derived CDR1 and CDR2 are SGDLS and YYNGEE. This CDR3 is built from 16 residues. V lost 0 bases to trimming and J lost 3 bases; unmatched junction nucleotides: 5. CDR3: CASSVGLAGRTDTQYF. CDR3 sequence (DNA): TGTGCCAGCAGCGTAGGTCTAGCGGGACGGACAGATACGCAGTATTTT.

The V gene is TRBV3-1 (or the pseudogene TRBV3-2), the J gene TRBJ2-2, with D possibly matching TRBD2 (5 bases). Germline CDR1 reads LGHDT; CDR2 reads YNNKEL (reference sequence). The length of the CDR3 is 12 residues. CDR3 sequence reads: CASEAITGELFF. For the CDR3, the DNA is TGTGCTTCGGAGGCCATCACCGGGGAGCTGTTTTTT.

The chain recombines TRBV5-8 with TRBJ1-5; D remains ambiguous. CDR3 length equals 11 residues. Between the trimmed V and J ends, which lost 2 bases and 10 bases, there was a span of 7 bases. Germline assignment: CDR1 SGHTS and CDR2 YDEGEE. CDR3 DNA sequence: TGTGCCAGCAGCTTCCGGGGACCCCAGCATTTT. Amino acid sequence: CASSFRGPQHF.

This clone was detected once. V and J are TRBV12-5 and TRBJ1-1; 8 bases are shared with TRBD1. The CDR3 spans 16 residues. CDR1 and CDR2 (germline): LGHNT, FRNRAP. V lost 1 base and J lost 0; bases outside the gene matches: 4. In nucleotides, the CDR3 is TGTGCTAGTGGTTTGGGGACAGGGATAATGAACACTGAAGCTTTCTTT. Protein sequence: CASGLGTGIMNTEAFF.

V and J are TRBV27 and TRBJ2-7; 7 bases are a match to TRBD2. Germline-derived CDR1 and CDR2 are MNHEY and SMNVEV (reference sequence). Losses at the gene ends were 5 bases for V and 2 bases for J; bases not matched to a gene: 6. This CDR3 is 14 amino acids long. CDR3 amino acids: CASSRGDPPYEQYF. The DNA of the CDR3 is TGTGCCAGCAGTCGGGGGGACCCTCCCTACGAGCAGTACTTC.

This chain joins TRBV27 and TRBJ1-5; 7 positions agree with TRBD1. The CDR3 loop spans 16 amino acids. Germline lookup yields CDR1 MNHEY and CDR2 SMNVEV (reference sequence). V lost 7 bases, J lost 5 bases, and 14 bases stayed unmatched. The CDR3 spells CASTPARDRPHQPQHF. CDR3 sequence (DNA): TGTGCCAGCACCCCAGCCCGGGACAGACCTCATCAGCCCCAGCATTTT.

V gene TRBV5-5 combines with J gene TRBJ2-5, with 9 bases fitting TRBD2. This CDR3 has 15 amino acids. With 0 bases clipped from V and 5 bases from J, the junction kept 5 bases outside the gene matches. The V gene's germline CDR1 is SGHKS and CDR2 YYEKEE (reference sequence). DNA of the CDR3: TGTGCCAGCAGCTTGGAGCGGGAGGTCTGGGAGACCCAGTACTTC. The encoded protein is CASSLEREVWETQYF.

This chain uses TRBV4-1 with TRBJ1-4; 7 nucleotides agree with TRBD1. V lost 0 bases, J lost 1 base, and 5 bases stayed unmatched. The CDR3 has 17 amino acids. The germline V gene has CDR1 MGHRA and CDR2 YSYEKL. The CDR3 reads CASSQELYRGTNEKLFF. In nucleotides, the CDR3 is TGCGCCAGCAGCCAAGAACTCTACAGGGGAACTAATGAAAAACTGTTTTTT.